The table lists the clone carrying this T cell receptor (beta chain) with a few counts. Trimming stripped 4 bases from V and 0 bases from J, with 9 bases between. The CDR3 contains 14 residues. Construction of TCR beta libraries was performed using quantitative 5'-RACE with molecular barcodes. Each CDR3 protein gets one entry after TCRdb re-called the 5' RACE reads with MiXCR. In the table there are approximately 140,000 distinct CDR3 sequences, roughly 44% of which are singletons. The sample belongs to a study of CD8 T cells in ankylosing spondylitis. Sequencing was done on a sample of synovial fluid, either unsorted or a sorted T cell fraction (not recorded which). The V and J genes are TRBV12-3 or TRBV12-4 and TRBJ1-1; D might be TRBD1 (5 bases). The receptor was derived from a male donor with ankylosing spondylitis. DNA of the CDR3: TGTGCCAGCAGTTCAGGGTTAATGAACACTGAAGCTTTCTTT. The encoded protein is CASSSGLMNTEAFF.